These 20 T cell receptor beta chains came from one sample sequenced in a study of brain T cells in children with intractable seizures. The time point was: blood from clinic visit 5 months post-surgery; TSC patient then seizure free. TCRdb's copy holds only in-frame clones and misses some; the assay was immunoSEQ multiplex PCR. The sample lists 300,000 to 400,000 clones, about 94% seen once, with around 6% in the top ten. This sample comprised peripheral blood, obtained 4 to 5 months after surgery. The source of these receptors is a boy younger than two with tuberous sclerosis and intractable seizures.

V is TRBV12-3 or TRBV12-4 and J is TRBJ2-2, with 7 positions matching TRBD2. V lost 10 bases to trimming and J lost 1 base; unmatched junction nucleotides: 3. CDR3 length equals 13 residues. The CDR3 coding sequence is TGTGCCACCCAGCGGGAGAACACCGGGGAGCTGTTTTTT. It specifies CATQRENTGELFF.

For the CDR3, the DNA is TGTGCCAGCAGAGAGGACAGGAACAAAAACATTCAGTACTTC. Residues: CASREDRNKNIQYF. This chain joins TRBV6-5 and TRBJ2-4, with 7 bases aligning to TRBD1. The junction had 5 bases not matched to a gene; V was cut back by 6 bases and J by 3 bases. The CDR3 runs 14 residues. Germline V gene data show CDR1 as MNHEY and CDR2 as SVGAGI.

The J gene is TRBJ2-3, the V gene TRBV11-2, with D maybe TRBD2 (5 bases). The CDR3 loop spans 13 amino acids. The V gene lost 5 bases and the J gene lost 0 bases, with 6 bases spanning the gap. Germline values: CDR1 SGHAT, CDR2 FQNNGV. CDR3 sequence reads: CASSPGSTDTQYF. In DNA form, the CDR3 reads TGTGCCAGCAGCCCGGGGAGCACAGATACGCAGTATTTT. The full variable domain, in which reference TRBV11-2 and TRBJ2-3 provide the parts outside the CDR3, is EAGVAQSPRYKIIEKRQSVAFWCNPISGHATLYWYQQILGQGPKLLIQFQNNGVVDDSQLPKDRFSAERLKGVDSTLKIQPAKLEDSAVYLCASSPGSTDTQYFGPGTRLTVL.

The chain recombines TRBV12-1 with TRBJ2-1; TRBD2 is the table's D call, not checked against the DNA. TRBV12-1 is a known pseudogene. The CDR3 totals 15 residues. Written as DNA, the CDR3 is TGTGCCAGCACTAACTGGTGCAGGGAGGGCAATGAGCAGTTCTTC. Translated, it gives CASTNWCREGNEQFF.

About this clone itself: Distinct nucleotide sequences in the sample also encode this CDR3. The rearrangement joins TRBV28 to TRBJ2-7; D is ambiguous. Germline lookup yields CDR1 MDHEN and CDR2 SYDVKM. Trimming pared 2 bases from V and 4 bases from J, leaving 6 bases between. This CDR3 spans 12 amino acids. The CDR3 DNA reads TGTGCCAGCAGTTTAGGATCTTACGAGCAGTACTTC. It codes for CASSLGSYEQYF.

The chain uses TRBV7-9 and TRBJ2-3; D call uncertain. Germline CDR1 is SEHNR and CDR2 is FQNEAQ (reference sequence). V was trimmed by 2 bases and J by 8 bases, leaving 14 bases between them. There are 14 residues in the CDR3. This CDR3 reads CASSLSPGRGTQYF. CDR3 DNA sequence: TGTGCCAGCAGCTTATCCCCGGGCAGAGGTACGCAGTATTTT.

This chain connects TRBV5-6 to TRBJ1-1; the D is unclear. The CDR3 runs 14 residues. The V gene's germline CDR1 is SGHDT and CDR2 YYEEEE. V lost 0 bases and J 6 bases, leaving 12 bases between the germline ends. The CDR3 sequence is CASSLAPRAAEAFF. The CDR3 DNA reads as TGTGCCAGCAGCTTGGCTCCTCGGGCCGCTGAAGCTTTCTTT.

The chain joins TRBV7-9 to TRBJ1-1; D is unclear. Trimming cost V 4 bases and J 5 bases, with 8 bases left between them. Germline values: CDR1 SEHNR, CDR2 FQNEAQ (reference sequence). The CDR3 runs 12 residues. Here the CDR3 DNA reads TGTGCCAGCAGCTCCTATACTACTGAAGCTTTCTTT. Protein: CASSSYTTEAFF.

The rearrangement uses TRBV7-3 and TRBJ2-7, with TRBD2 matching 8 bases. V lost 5 bases, J lost 0 bases, and 9 bases stayed unmatched. This CDR3 contains 16 residues. Germline V gene data show CDR1 as SGHTA and CDR2 as FQGTGA. The chain's CDR3 is CASSTAGEDRSYEQYF. For the CDR3, the DNA is TGTGCCAGCAGCACAGCGGGGGAGGACCGCTCCTACGAGCAGTACTTC.

The rearrangement joins TRBV28 to TRBJ1-5; 7 bases map to TRBD1. The CDR3 has 14 amino acids. J was trimmed by 5 bases and V by 3 bases; bases with no gene match: 4. The germline V gene has CDR1 MDHEN and CDR2 SYDVKM. CDR3 loop: CASSFRDSDQPQHF. The CDR3, as DNA: TGTGCCAGCAGTTTCCGGGACAGCGATCAGCCCCAGCATTTT.

The chain uses TRBV27 and TRBJ2-1; D is unresolved. The CDR3 is made up of 13 amino acids. Germline V lookup: CDR1 MNHEY, CDR2 SMNVEV (reference sequence). Trimming cost V 3 bases and J 7 bases, with 10 bases left between them. The CDR3 DNA is TGTGCCAGCAGTTTGGCAGTAAAGAATGAGCAGTTCTTC. It encodes CASSLAVKNEQFF.

V usage is TRBV18 and J usage is TRBJ1-1, with a possible D match to TRBD1 (5 bases). V was shortened by 3 bases and J by 6 bases, with 17 bases between the two germline ends. CDR1 and CDR2 (germline): KGHSH, LQKENI. This CDR3 is built from 15 residues. The CDR3 here is CASSPVEGSSAEAFF. The CDR3 nucleotides read TGTGCCAGCTCACCGGTCGAGGGGAGTTCGGCTGAAGCTTTCTTT.

The rearrangement uses TRBV19 and TRBJ2-7, with D possibly matching TRBD2 (5 bases). In germline, CDR1 is LNHDA, CDR2 SQIVND (reference sequence). V was cut by 5 bases and J by 1 base, with 9 bases left in between. The CDR3 totals 13 residues. The CDR3 DNA reads as TGTGCCAGTAGTCCGGCGGGTTCCTACGAGCAGTACTTC. Translating it yields CASSPAGSYEQYF.

The rearrangement links TRBV4-2 to TRBJ2-7; 10 nucleotides match TRBD1. The CDR3 consists of 16 residues. Germline CDR1 LGHNA, CDR2 YNFKEQ. With 0 bases clipped from V and 2 bases from J, the junction kept 4 bases outside the gene matches. DNA for the CDR3: TGTGCCAGCAGCCAAGACCCCGGGACAGGGGCCTACGAGCAGTACTTC. Its protein product is CASSQDPGTGAYEQYF.

The V and J genes are TRBV3-1 (or the pseudogene TRBV3-2) and TRBJ1-1; D not certain. Germline V lookup: CDR1 LGHDT, CDR2 YNNKEL (reference sequence). V shed 1 base and J shed 3 bases, with 6 bases lying between them. The CDR3 consists of 13 residues. CDR3 nucleotide sequence: TGTGCCAGCAGCCAAGGAGATCACACTGAAGCTTTCTTT. It codes for CASSQGDHTEAFF.

V gene TRBV7-9 combines with J gene TRBJ2-1; tentative D call: TRBD2 (5 bases). The CDR3 runs 16 residues. Per the germline V gene, CDR1 is SEHNR and CDR2 is FQNEAQ (reference sequence). V lost 1 base and J 4 bases, leaving 14 bases between the germline ends. DNA of the CDR3: TGTGCCAGCAGCTTAGTGATTATCGGGGAGTACAATGAGCAGTTCTTC. The encoded protein is CASSLVIIGEYNEQFF.

J is TRBJ2-1 and V is TRBV27; D is perhaps TRBD2 (6 bases). The CDR3 runs 10 residues. Germline CDR1 and CDR2: MNHEY and SMNVEV (reference sequence). The V gene lost 8 bases and the J gene lost 7 bases, with 6 bases spanning the gap. CDR3 residues: CASRGNEQFF. The CDR3 coding sequence is TGTGCCAGCCGGGGGAATGAGCAGTTCTTC.

This rearrangement joins TRBV3-1 (or the pseudogene TRBV3-2) to TRBJ2-1; either TRBD1 or TRBD2 may supply D (5 bases each). This CDR3 comprises 14 residues. The V end lost 4 bases, the J end lost 6 bases, and 13 bases lay between the germline ends. Germline CDR1 LGHDT, CDR2 YNNKEL (reference sequence). Here the CDR3 reads CASSPYGGANEQFF. CDR3 DNA: TGTGCCAGCAGCCCCTATGGGGGAGCCAATGAGCAGTTCTTC.

V is TRBV5-4 and J is TRBJ2-2, with TRBD2 matching 9 bases. There are 16 residues in the CDR3. The germline V gene encodes CDR1 SGHNT and CDR2 YYREEE (reference sequence). V shed 2 bases and J 2 bases; nucleotides not matched to a gene: 4. CDR3 bases: TGTGCCAGCAGCTTTGGCGGGAGGGGCAACACCGGGGAGCTGTTTTTT. Protein product: CASSFGGRGNTGELFF.

This clone has a single count. This sequence joins TRBV7-6 and TRBJ2-5; the D gene could be TRBD1 or TRBD2 (6 bases each). The CDR3 covers 17 residues. Trimming removed 4 bases at V and 5 bases at J, with 23 bases between. CDR1 and CDR2 (germline): SGHVS, FNYEAQ. In DNA, the CDR3 is TGTGCCAGCAGCTCCCGCCTTGACGGGGGCCTTCGGGAGACCCAGTACTTC. Protein sequence: CASSSRLDGGLRETQYF.